This entry describes one T cell receptor (beta chain). Its antigen remains undetermined. No base quality values were provided; no much bigger clone lies one nucleotide off. CD8 naive samples were obtained by positive selection for CCR7 among CD45RO-negative cells, yielding a CD45RA+CCR7+ population from which TemRA cells were excluded. The donors were healthy, HIV-negative adults with no recently reported acute infections or vaccinations. Only Caucasian adults living in Nashville, Tennessee, USA were represented among the donors. Blood was collected by leukapheresis, and PBMCs were isolated by Ficoll-Histopaque density gradient centrifugation and then cryopreserved in liquid nitrogen vapor phase. Analytical flow cytometry was used to check the purity and quantity of every magnetically sorted T cell population. Each sorted fraction had its genomic DNA isolated and then quantified by UV absorbance on a Nanodrop 2000c.

The sample originates from a study of shared clonotypes between healthy human individuals (TCRdb year 2020). At the level of the whole study: The cohort included a few men and a couple of women between 18 and 49 years of age. Between about 0.85 and 9.5 billion PBMCs per donor were obtained by leukapheresis. For each donor, CD4 naive and CD4 memory were each run on three plates, CD8 naive on two plates, and CD8 memory on one plate. To estimate repertoire size and how much clonotypes are shared between individuals, the study performed deep sequencing of blood TCR repertoires from a handful of healthy adults. To increase sequencing depth and limit assay-specific biases, different laboratories used diverse techniques to prepare libraries and sequence TCR repertoires. The full study reports these points: Based on pairwise subsampling, the degree of clonotype sharing among donors was expected to be affected by sequencing depth. Across a few donors, approximately 4.6% of naive CD4, around 3.3% of naive CD8, approximately 2.5% of memory CD4, and over 0.35% of memory CD8 clonotypes were shared. Sampling was limited to blood, and TCR repertoires in tissue likely differ from TCR repertoires in blood. The small number of donors limited the genetic and exposure-history diversity represented. Naive subsets generally had larger estimated clonotype richness than memory subsets did. Higher generation probabilities were observed for clonotypes shared by all four sorted-subset donors than for non-shared clonotypes. Even with the large sequencing depth, rarefaction of the sorted-subset datasets indicated that sequencing was incomplete.

Using the deep immunoSEQ assay, TCR CDR3 regions were amplified from genomic DNA by multiplex PCR. Genomic DNA extracted from each cell subset was distributed evenly over all wells of several immunoSEQ 96-well plates, and each plate served as one replicate. For sorted subsets, approximately 200 ng of genomic DNA, equivalent to 30,000 or so T cell genomes, went into each replicate PCR. Purified libraries were measured with a Qubit 3.0 fluorometer, size-checked on a Bioanalyzer 2100, and measured again with the KAPA Library Quantification kit. A separate single-read 150-cycle Illumina NextSeq 550 flow cell was used to sequence each immunoSEQ 96-well plate. The published analysis was carried out like this. Because only junctional sequences without quality scores were contained in the immunoSEQ output, filtering matching that applied to full-length reads could not be performed. To assign V/J genes and CDR3, sequences were annotated using PyIR, a Python wrapper for IgBLAST v1.9, with IMGT germline references. Any read was removed if the V/J assignment was weak (E-value above 1e-6), the CDR3 was missing, or the read contained stop codons, out-of-frame junctions, or ambiguous translated residues. V3J clonotypes were defined as sequences sharing an identical inferred V gene, J gene, and CDR3 amino acid sequence. The percentage overlap between two repertoires was calculated by dividing the number of shared unique clonotypes by the size of the smaller repertoire. Repertoire richness was assessed with RTK rarefaction, the Chao1 estimator, and Recon v2.1 estimates of unobserved clonotypes. Generation probabilities for all TCRbeta clonotypes obtained by the gDNA method from a handful of donors were computed using OLGA. TCRdb limited this immuneACCESS table to in-frame rearrangements with V and J called. A share of clones is missing; checked studies link under half to unresolved V genes, and the rest is unexplained. The V and J calls and the clone size are those of that table, but D and trimming were determined from the DNA. The sample table records hundreds of thousands of clones; roughly 94% of these occur just once. Approximately 25% of the sample belongs to the ten largest clones.

The CDR3 has 19 amino acids, counting the end cysteine and phenylalanine. Solely the CDR3 DNA is kept, with 57 bases framed from the first base. V ends up 0 bases short and J 6 bases short, with an unmatched junction base count of 14. CDR1 and CDR2 were assigned from the germline V gene as SGHVS and FNYEAQ. The sequence links TRBV7-6 to TRBJ2-1; a stretch of 10 junction bases matches TRBD2. This clonotype was sampled from a man between 25 and 39 years old in good health. Sequenced input: naive CD8+ T cells sorted from blood. This specimen's cell subset or site label, per the study, means: CD45RA+CCR7+. For the CDR3, the sequence is CASSLAGASGSHGFNEQFF. The DNA sequence reads TGTGCCAGCAGCTTAGCGGGTGCTAGCGGGAGCCATGGGTTCAATGAGCAGTTCTTC.